This paragraph reports one TCR beta chain. This specimen comes from a study of T cell repertoires in ileal Crohn's disease. Specified time point: neoterminal ileum biopsy at postoperative endoscopy, about 6 months after surgery. V shed 0 bases and J 6 bases; nucleotides not matched to a gene: 7. The CDR3 is 16 amino acids. The germline CDR1 and CDR2 sequences are SGDLS and YYNGEE. The table came from immunoSEQ multiplex PCR; TCRdb's copy has only in-frame clones and leaves some out. This repertoire shows approximately 13,000 clones, around 70% found once; its top ten account for over 6.5%. This chain uses TRBV9 with TRBJ2-2; TRBD2 agrees at 8 bases. The sample taken for sequencing was ileal tissue. The sequence came from an adult with Crohn's disease. CDR3 loop: CASSVGSGGWSGELFF. For the CDR3, the DNA is TGTGCCAGCAGCGTAGGAAGCGGGGGATGGTCCGGGGAGCTGTTTTTT. The full variable domain, in which reference TRBV9 and TRBJ2-2 provide the parts outside the CDR3, is DSGVTQTPKHLITATGQRVTLRCSPRSGDLSVYWYQQSLDQGLQFLIQYYNGEERAKGNILERFSAQQFPDLHSELNLSSLELGDSALYFCASSVGSGGWSGELFFGEGSRLTVL.